This T cell receptor (beta chain) was sequenced in a study of cytomegalovirus exposure and HLA in healthy donors. Study results and limitations: A later analysis showed HLA-associated TCR beta chains outstripping equally common others in clonal expansion.

Comments on this clone: Its antigen is as yet unknown.

PCR primers comprised 60 Vbeta and 13 Jbeta primers. Only in-frame clones appear in the TCRdb table, and some are missing; sequencing was by immunoSEQ multiplex PCR. The sample has 110,000 to 150,000 clones; roughly 80% are singletons. V was cut by 0 bases and J by 4 bases, with 10 bases left in between. This CDR3 region has 14 residues. The germline CDR1 and CDR2 sequences are PRHDT and FYEKMQ (reference sequence). The V call is TRBV13, the J call TRBJ2-7, with D perhaps matching TRBD2 (5 bases). The sequence derives from a woman aged 50 to 60 in good health and CMV-seropositive. The specimen was PBMCs. The CDR3 protein is CASSLGRGSYEQYF. CDR3 sequence (DNA): TGTGCCAGCAGCTTAGGGCGCGGGTCTTACGAGCAGTACTTC. Full variable domain (missing parts from reference TRBV13 and TRBJ2-7): AAGVIQSPRHLIKEKRETATLKCYPIPRHDTVYWYQQGPGQDPQFLISFYEKMQSDKGSIPDRFSAQQFSDYHSELNMSSLELGDSALYFCASSLGRGSYEQYFGPGTRLTVT.